A single TCR beta chain is shown here with its context. The sample is drawn from a study of blood T cell repertoires in COVID-19. Study-level background: Collection of acute and convalescent COVID-19 samples took place in the United States, Italy and Spain.

The CDR3 totals 14 residues. The germline V gene encodes CDR1 KGHSH and CDR2 LQKENI. The V end lost 3 bases, the J end lost 5 bases, and 13 bases lay between the germline ends. Assay used: immunoSEQ multiplex PCR; TCRdb lists only in-frame clones, some missing. The sample contains 250,000 to 300,000 clones, around 86% of which appear only once. This TCR was sampled from a middle-aged woman who had recovered from COVID-19. The gene calls are TRBV18 and TRBJ2-5; possible D gene TRBD2, 6 bases. Sequencing was done on a sample of peripheral blood. The CDR3 sequence: CASSPPSGSETQYF. CDR3 sequence (DNA): TGTGCCAGCTCACCTCCGAGCGGGTCGGAGACCCAGTACTTC.